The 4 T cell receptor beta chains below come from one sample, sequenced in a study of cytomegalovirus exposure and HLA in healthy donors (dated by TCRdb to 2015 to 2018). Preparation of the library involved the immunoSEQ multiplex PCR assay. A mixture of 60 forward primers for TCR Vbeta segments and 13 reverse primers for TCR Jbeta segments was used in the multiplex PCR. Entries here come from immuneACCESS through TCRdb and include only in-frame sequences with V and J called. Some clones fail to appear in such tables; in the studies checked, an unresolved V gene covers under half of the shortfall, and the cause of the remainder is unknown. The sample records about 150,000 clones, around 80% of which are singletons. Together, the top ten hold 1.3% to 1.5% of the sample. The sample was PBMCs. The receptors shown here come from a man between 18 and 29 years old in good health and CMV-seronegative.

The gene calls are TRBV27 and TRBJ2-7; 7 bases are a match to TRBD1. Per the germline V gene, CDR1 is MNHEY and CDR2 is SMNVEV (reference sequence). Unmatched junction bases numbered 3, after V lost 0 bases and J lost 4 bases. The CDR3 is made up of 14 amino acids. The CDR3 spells CASSLSDRRYEQYF. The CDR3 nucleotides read TGTGCCAGCAGTTTATCGGACAGGAGATACGAGCAGTACTTC.

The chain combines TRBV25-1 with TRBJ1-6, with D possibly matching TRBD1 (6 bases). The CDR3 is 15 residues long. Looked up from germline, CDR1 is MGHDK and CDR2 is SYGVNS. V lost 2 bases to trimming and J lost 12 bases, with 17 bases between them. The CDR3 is CASSEALGKDRPLHF. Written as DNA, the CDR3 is TGTGCCAGCAGTGAAGCGTTGGGGAAGGACAGACCCCTCCACTTT.

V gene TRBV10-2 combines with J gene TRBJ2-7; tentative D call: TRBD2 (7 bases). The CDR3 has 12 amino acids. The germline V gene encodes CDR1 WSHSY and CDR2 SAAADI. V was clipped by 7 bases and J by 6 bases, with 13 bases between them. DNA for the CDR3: TGCGCCAGCACCGGGGCGGGGGCCGAGCAGTACTTC. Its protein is CASTGAGAEQYF.

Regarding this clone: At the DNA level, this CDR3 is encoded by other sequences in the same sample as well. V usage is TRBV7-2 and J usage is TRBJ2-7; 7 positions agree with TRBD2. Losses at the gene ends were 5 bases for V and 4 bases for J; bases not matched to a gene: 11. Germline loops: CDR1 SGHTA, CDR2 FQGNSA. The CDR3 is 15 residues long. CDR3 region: CASSPGVGEGYEQYF. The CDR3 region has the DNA TGTGCCAGCAGCCCCGGGGTAGGGGAGGGTTACGAGCAGTACTTC. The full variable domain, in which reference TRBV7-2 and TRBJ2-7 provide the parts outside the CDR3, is GAGVSQSPSNKVTEKGKDVELRCDPISGHTALYWYRQSLGQGLEFLIYFQGNSAPDKSGLPSDRFSAERTGGSVSTLTIQRTQQEDSAVYLCASSPGVGEGYEQYFGPGTRLTVT.